Following are 17 T cell receptor beta chains from one sample sequenced in a study of T cells expressing NK-cell markers. TCRdb re-called the 5' RACE reads; one entry per CDR3 protein, DNA not given. This sample lists about 550,000 distinct CDR3 sequences; its ten largest clones have roughly 3.4%. Sequencing was done on a sample of blood T cells: a sorted CD56 or NKG2C T cell subset, CD4+ or CD8+ T cells, or bulk PBMC T cells (not recorded which). The receptors come from a man aged 18 to 30 in good health.

The rearrangement uses TRBV12-3 or TRBV12-4 and TRBJ2-3; TCRdb's D call, TRBD1, is unchecked because there is no DNA. The CDR3 loop spans 15 amino acids. This CDR3 reads CASSFVGRSTDTQYF.

The rearrangement uses TRBV10-3 and TRBJ2-2. CDR3 size: 14 residues. Germline-derived CDR1 and CDR2 are ENHRY and SYGVKD. CDR3 sequence reads: CAISESARTGELFF.

The chain links TRBV5-1 to TRBJ2-3; TCRdb's D gene call, TRBD2, goes unchecked for lack of DNA. This CDR3 has 16 amino acids. The germline V gene has CDR1 SGHRS and CDR2 YFSETQ. CDR3 in amino acids: CASSLGSGAYTDTQYF.

This chain uses TRBV29-1 with TRBJ2-6; TCRdb lists TRBD1, though no DNA is available to test this call. Germline CDR1 reads SQVTM; CDR2 reads ANQGSEA. There are 17 residues in the CDR3. The CDR3 reads CSAILGQGISGANVLTF.

The chain combines TRBV7-2 with TRBJ2-7; without DNA, the TCRdb call of TRBD1 cannot be checked. CDR3 length equals 14 residues. Per germline, CDR1 SGHTA and CDR2 FQGNSA. The CDR3 spells CASSQGHLLYEQYF.

V and J are TRBV5-1 and TRBJ2-1; TCRdb proposes TRBD1, but this gene call is untestable without DNA. The germline CDR1 and CDR2 sequences are SGHRS and YFSETQ. The CDR3 runs to 16 residues. The CDR3 protein is CASSLVSGRRGDEQFF. The whole variable domain, remainder taken from reference TRBV5-1 and TRBJ2-1, is KAGVTQTPRYLIKTRGQQVTLSCSPISGHRSVSWYQQTPGQGLQFLFEYFSETQRNKGNFPGRFSGRQFSNSRSEMNVSTLELGDSALYLCASSLVSGRRGDEQFFGPGTRLTVL.

The J gene is TRBJ2-1, the V gene TRBV6-1; TCRdb indicates TRBD2, and absent DNA this call remains unverified. The CDR3 has 15 residues. Germline CDR1 is MNHNS and CDR2 is SASEGT. The CDR3 is CASRELAGVYNEQFF.

The V call is TRBV12-3 or TRBV12-4, the J call TRBJ2-1; with no DNA, the TCRdb D assignment of TRBD1 cannot be verified. The CDR3 extends over 15 amino acids. The CDR3 sequence: CASSFPDQGTGEQFF.

This rearrangement joins TRBV11-2 to TRBJ1-3. The CDR3 has 15 residues. Germline CDR1 reads SGHAT; CDR2 reads FQNNGV. Here the CDR3 reads CASSLMGAPGNTIYF.

V usage is TRBV28 and J usage is TRBJ2-1; TCRdb outputs TRBD1, but without DNA this stays unchecked. Germline V gene sequence: CDR1 MDHEN, CDR2 SYDVKM. The CDR3 contains 16 residues. CDR3 residues: CASSPFGTLEDNEQFF.

This chain links TRBV6-2 or TRBV6-3 with TRBJ2-2; the TCRdb D gene call, TRBD2, has no DNA to confirm it. CDR1 and CDR2 (germline): MNHEY, SVGEGT. The length of the CDR3 is 17 residues. The CDR3 region is CASSYPTSGPNTGELFF.

The genes are TRBV28 and TRBJ2-1; no DNA is available, so the TRBD2 call from TCRdb remains unchecked. The V gene's germline CDR1 is MDHEN and CDR2 SYDVKM. The CDR3 is made up of 14 amino acids. CDR3: CASSPRTSTPEQFF.

The V call is TRBV15, the J call TRBJ1-1; without DNA, the TCRdb call of TRBD1 cannot be checked. This CDR3 spans 15 amino acids. Germline CDR1 reads LNHNV; CDR2 reads YYDKDF (reference sequence). The CDR3 region is CATSRDKGMNTEAFF.

The CDR3 reads CASSPIVAGASSYNEQFF. The V gene is TRBV6-5, the J gene TRBJ2-1; TCRdb's D call of TRBD2 is untestable without DNA. The CDR3 loop spans 18 amino acids. Germline values: CDR1 MNHEY, CDR2 SVGAGI.

The CDR3: CASSEDPDDEAFF. The chain recombines TRBV7-9 with TRBJ1-1. CDR1 is SEHNR, CDR2 FQNEAQ, per germline (reference sequence). The CDR3 contains 13 residues.

The chain couples TRBV19 to TRBJ1-5. There are 15 residues in the CDR3. Germline CDR1 reads LNHDA; CDR2 reads SQIVND (reference sequence). CDR3 amino acids: CASIIYGSNNQPQHF.

The rearrangement joins TRBV6-5 to TRBJ2-1. The CDR3 is made up of 15 amino acids. The germline V gene has CDR1 MNHEY and CDR2 SVGAGI. CDR3 amino acids: CASSPMAYQNNEQFF.